One and the same sample provided the 12 T cell receptor beta chains below, sequenced in a study of blood T cell repertoires in COVID-19. Profiling relied on immunoSEQ multiplex PCR, and the TCRdb table lists in-frame clones only, not all of them. The sample has 170,000 or so clones, more than 85% seen once. Sequenced sample: peripheral blood. These receptors came from a man aged 55 to 70 with COVID-19, enrolled during active disease.

The chain recombines TRBV6-2 or TRBV6-3 with TRBJ1-1; TRBD1 might be the D (5 bases). Germline V gene data show CDR1 as MNHEY and CDR2 as SVGEGT. Trimming took off 6 bases at V and 6 bases at J, with 17 bases between the two ends. There are 14 residues in the CDR3. CDR3 nucleotides: TGTGCCAGCAGCCCGAGGACAAGATTACCTGAAGCTTTCTTT. It translates to CASSPRTRLPEAFF.

This sequence joins TRBV7-9 and TRBJ1-2; 9 bases line up with TRBD1. Germline V lookup: CDR1 SEHNR, CDR2 FQNEAQ (reference sequence). The CDR3 has 14 residues. V lost 6 bases and J lost 7; bases outside the gene matches: 9. The CDR3 loop is CASRTSGTGPGYTF. The CDR3 nucleotides read TGTGCCAGCAGGACATCCGGGACAGGGCCTGGCTACACCTTC.

V is TRBV12-3 or TRBV12-4 and J is TRBJ1-5; a weak D match, TRBD1 (5 bases). The germline V and J ends were trimmed by 7 bases and 5 bases, with 12 bases remaining between them. The CDR3 contains 13 residues. CDR3 DNA sequence: TGTGCCAGCACGGGGGGTCCGGATCAGCCCCAGCATTTT. Its protein product is CASTGGPDQPQHF.

This rearrangement joins TRBV4-3 to TRBJ1-5; D remains ambiguous. Per germline, CDR1 LGHNA and CDR2 YSLEER. This CDR3 contains 15 residues. With 4 bases removed from V and 6 bases from J, the gap between germline ends came to 16 bases. CDR3 sequence: CASSLERRRGQPQHF. The CDR3 DNA reads as TGCGCCAGCAGCCTAGAGAGAAGGAGAGGTCAGCCCCAGCATTTT.

V usage is TRBV10-3 and J usage is TRBJ1-5; no definite D call. The V end was cut by 0 bases, the J end by 7 bases, with 10 bases between. This CDR3 has 14 residues. The germline CDR1 and CDR2 sequences are ENHRY and SYGVKD. The CDR3 region is CAISESATGQPQHF. CDR3 nucleotide sequence: TGTGCCATCAGTGAGTCCGCGACTGGCCAGCCCCAGCATTTT.

This rearrangement joins TRBV5-1 to TRBJ2-7; possible D gene TRBD1, 5 bases. The V end lost 2 bases, the J end lost 0 bases, and 9 bases lay between the germline ends. This CDR3 has 14 residues. Germline V gene data show CDR1 as SGHRS and CDR2 as YFSETQ. The CDR3 protein is CASSLGVSSYEQYF. The CDR3, as DNA: TGCGCCAGCAGCTTAGGGGTCAGCTCCTACGAGCAGTACTTC.

V usage is TRBV7-2 and J usage is TRBJ2-5; 11 nucleotides agree with TRBD2. Trimming removed 5 bases from V and 8 bases from J; junction bases left unmatched: 10. The V gene's germline CDR1 is SGHTA and CDR2 FQGNSA. The length of the CDR3 is 15 residues. The CDR3 loop is CASSPGLAGGRTQYF. In DNA form, the CDR3 reads TGTGCCAGCAGCCCCGGGCTAGCGGGGGGCCGTACCCAGTACTTC. The entire variable domain, with the rest obtained from reference TRBV7-2 and TRBJ2-5, is as follows: GAGVSQSPSNKVTEKGKDVELRCDPISGHTALYWYRQSLGQGLEFLIYFQGNSAPDKSGLPSDRFSAERTGGSVSTLTIQRTQQEDSAVYLCASSPGLAGGRTQYFGPGTRLLVL.

The genes are TRBV5-6 and TRBJ2-3; D remains ambiguous. Germline-derived CDR1 and CDR2 are SGHDT and YYEEEE. V lost 2 bases to trimming and J lost 0 bases, with 4 bases between them. The CDR3 extends over 13 amino acids. CDR3 in amino acids: CASSFSSTDTQYF. CDR3 sequence (DNA): TGTGCCAGCAGCTTTTCTAGCACAGATACGCAGTATTTT.

V and J are TRBV18 and TRBJ1-1, with 7 nucleotides matching TRBD1. Germline V gene data show CDR1 as KGHSH and CDR2 as LQKENI. The CDR3 has 14 residues. V shed 4 bases, J shed 4 bases, and the junction held 6 bases outside the gene matches. The CDR3 bases are TGTGCCAGCTCACGAGGGGGCTTGAGCACTGAAGCTTTCTTT. The encoded protein is CASSRGGLSTEAFF.

The rearrangement uses TRBV6-5 and TRBJ1-2; 7 bases line up with TRBD1. CDR1 MNHEY and CDR2 SVGAGI come from the germline V gene. The ends lost 5 bases at V and 2 bases at J; junction bases unmatched: 5. The CDR3 loop spans 14 amino acids. DNA for the CDR3: TGTGCCAGCAGTCGAGGACAGGAGAACTATGGCTACACCTTC. Protein product: CASSRGQENYGYTF.

The gene calls are TRBV7-6 and TRBJ2-7; 10 nucleotides match TRBD1. Germline CDR1 and CDR2: SGHVS and FNYEAQ. The CDR3 sequence is 15 residues long. V gave up 5 bases and J gave up 5 bases; unmatched junction bases: 9. The CDR3 DNA is TGTGCCAGCAGCCGTGGGACAGGGGAAACAAACGAGCAGTACTTC. Amino acid sequence: CASSRGTGETNEQYF.

This clone was seen a few times. The V call is TRBV7-9, the J call TRBJ1-1; 10 bases are a match to TRBD1. Germline loops: CDR1 SEHNR, CDR2 FQNEAQ (reference sequence). The V and J ends lost 5 bases and 0 bases, in that order; junction bases with no gene match: 3. The CDR3 contains 15 residues. The CDR3 region has the DNA TGTGCCAGCAGCCGACAGGGGGCTGTGAACACTGAAGCTTTCTTT. Translation gives CASSRQGAVNTEAFF.